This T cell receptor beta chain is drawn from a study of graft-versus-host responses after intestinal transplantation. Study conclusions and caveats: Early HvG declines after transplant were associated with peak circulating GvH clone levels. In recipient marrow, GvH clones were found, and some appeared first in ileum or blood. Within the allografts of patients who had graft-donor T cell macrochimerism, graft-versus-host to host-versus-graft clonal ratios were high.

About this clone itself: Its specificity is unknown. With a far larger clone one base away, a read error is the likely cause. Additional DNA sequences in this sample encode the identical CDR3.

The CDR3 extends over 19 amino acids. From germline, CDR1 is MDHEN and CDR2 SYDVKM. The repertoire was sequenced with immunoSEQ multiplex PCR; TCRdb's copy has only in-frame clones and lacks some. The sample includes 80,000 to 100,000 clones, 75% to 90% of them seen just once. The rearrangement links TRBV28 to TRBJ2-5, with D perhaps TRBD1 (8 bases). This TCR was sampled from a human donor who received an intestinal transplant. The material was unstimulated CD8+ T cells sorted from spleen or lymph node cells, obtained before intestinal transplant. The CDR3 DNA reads TGCGCCAGCAGTTTAGTGATACAGGGGGGGGTCCAGGTCCAAGAGACCCAGTACTTC. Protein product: CASSLVIQGGVQVQETQYF.